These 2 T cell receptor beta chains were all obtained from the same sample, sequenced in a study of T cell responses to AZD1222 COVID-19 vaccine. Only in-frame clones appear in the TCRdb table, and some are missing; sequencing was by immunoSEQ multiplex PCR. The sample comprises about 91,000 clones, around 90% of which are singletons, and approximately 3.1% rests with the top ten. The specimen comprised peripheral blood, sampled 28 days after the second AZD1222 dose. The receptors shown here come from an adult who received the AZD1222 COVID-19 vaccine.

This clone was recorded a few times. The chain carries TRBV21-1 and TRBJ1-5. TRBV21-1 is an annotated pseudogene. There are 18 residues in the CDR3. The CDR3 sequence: CASSKALVGGLSNQPQHF. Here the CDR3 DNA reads TGTGCCAGCAGCAAAGCGCTGGTGGGGGGACTTAGCAATCAGCCCCAGCATTTT.

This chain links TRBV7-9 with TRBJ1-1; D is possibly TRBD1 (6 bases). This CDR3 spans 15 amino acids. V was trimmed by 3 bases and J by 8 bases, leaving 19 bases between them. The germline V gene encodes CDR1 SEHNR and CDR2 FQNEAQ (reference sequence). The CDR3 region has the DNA TGTGCCAGCAGCTTCCAATTCAGGGGCGATCCCGAAGCTTTCTTT. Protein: CASSFQFRGDPEAFF.